This T cell receptor beta chain emerged from a study (dated by TCRdb to the mid-2010s). With regard to the full study: The study examined whether tumor-infiltrating Tregs in breast cancer are drawn from blood Tregs or arise in situ by conversion from other CD4+ T cell subsets.

From a lookup of the germline V gene (reference sequence), CDR1 and CDR2 are MNHEY and SMNVEV. From the cysteine through the phenylalanine, the CDR3 covers 13 amino acids. This entry keeps only the CDR3 DNA: 39 bases, framed from base 1. V lost 6 bases and J lost 4 bases; the stretch between them is 12 bases long. CD4+CD25+CD127-/low cells were isolated as Tregs. Tregs, naive and memory CD4+ T cells from tumor, blood and ipsilateral draining lymph nodes of five breast cancer patients underwent full-length TCR alpha and beta sequencing. Tumor tissue, along with lymph nodes from ipsilateral axillary dissection, was perfused with PBS, minced, and then digested using collagenase I and hyaluronidase. Ficoll density gradient centrifugation was used to isolate mononuclear cells from lymph nodes or from under 55 ml of peripheral blood. Sorted cell populations were confirmed by FACS to exceed 90% purity. As concerns this clonotype: No cognate antigen has been identified for it. No much larger clone is present one base from it, and per-base qualities are unavailable.

What the authors observed across the whole study: Validation in the larger cohort was restricted to a single TCR beta V-J rearrangement rather than whole repertoires. Tumor memory CD4+ T cell TCR gene usage clustered with blood and lymph node memory CD4+ cells and lymph node naive CD4+ cells. The TCR alpha and beta sequences of tumor-infiltrating Tregs showed the greatest overlap with tumor naive CD4+ T cells, followed by blood naive CD4+ T cells.

Full-length TCR variable regions were amplified by 5' RACE PCR using constant-region reverse primers, and then by semi-nested PCR using Nested Universal Primer A. Using the ReliaPrep RNA Cell Miniprep System, total RNA was extracted, and the SMARTer RACE 5'/3' Kit was then used to reverse transcribe the RNA into 5'RACE-ready cDNA. Full-length TCR alpha and beta libraries were barcoded with multiplex adaptors and sequenced on an Illumina MiSeq. The study's own analysis went as follows. For each of nine subset-tissue groups, sequencing data from the five patients were pooled, and the groups were compared by unsupervised clustering of TCR gene usage. The Morisita-Horn index, with shared sequences weighted by their contribution to each repertoire, was used to calculate repertoire similarity. TCRdb reran the public reads through fastp at Q25 and MiXCR, keeping productive beta chains. Rows merge per CDR3 protein into single entries with the most common DNA and genes. These V and J calls rely on TCRdb rather than the paper's analysis. This sample has several thousand distinct CDR3 sequences in its table, and under 50% of those were observed once. The top ten clones comprise about 2.9% of the sample.

This receptor was identified in a female donor with breast cancer. Sample: Tregs sorted from a lymph node. This sequence uses TRBV27 and TRBJ2-5; the D assignment is uncertain and may be TRBD1 or TRBD2, with 6 bases supporting each. Read as DNA, the sequence is TGTGCCAGCAGCCCCAGGGGAGGAGAGACCCAGTACTTC. Its protein product is CASSPRGGETQYF.